This is a list of T cell receptor beta chains from one sample in a study of T cells expressing NK-cell markers. TCRdb reprocessed the 5' RACE reads and stores each CDR3 protein as one record, lacking DNA. The repertoire table contains around 470,000 distinct CDR3 sequences. The sequenced material came from blood T cells: a sorted CD56 or NKG2C T cell subset, CD4+ or CD8+ T cells, or bulk PBMC T cells (not recorded which). The receptors here all came from a woman aged 45 to 65 in good health. Both conserved end residues are part of each CDR3.

V gene	J gene	CDR3 protein
TRBV5-1	TRBJ2-5	CASSPIPETQYF
TRBV4-1	TRBJ2-3	CASSPGLGTTDTQYF
TRBV2	TRBJ2-1	CASRMTGTMFF
TRBV7-8	TRBJ2-4	CASSLEGLTQNLAKNIQYF
TRBV12-5	TRBJ2-7	CASGPLTGGLAEQYF
TRBV4-1	TRBJ2-5	CASSQAPGVQETQYF
TRBV28	TRBJ2-7	CASSNLAGVDEQYF
TRBV5-1	TRBJ2-1	CASSQRRALSSYNEQFF
TRBV20-1	TRBJ2-1	CSASGLAGVYVNEQFF
TRBV12-3/TRBV12-4	TRBJ2-4	CASSRGLAGGMKAKNIQYF
TRBV12-3/TRBV12-4	TRBJ1-1	CASSSKGFTEAFF
TRBV6-1	TRBJ1-1	CASSATGIAEAFF
TRBV24-1	TRBJ2-7	CATSSLAGGPHEQYF